This section outlines one T cell receptor (beta chain) sequence together with its context. Its target is unknown. CDR1 is SGHRS and CDR2 is YFSETQ in the germline V gene. The CDR3 extends over 12 amino acids. The V and J ends lost 7 bases and 2 bases, in that order; junction bases with no gene match: 2. This entry belongs to a study of shared clonotypes between healthy human individuals. Whole-study findings and limits: Investigators expected sequencing depth to affect clonotype sharing among donors. Richness estimates generally favored naive over memory subsets.

In the CD4+ fraction, cells were divided into CD45RA+ naive and CD45RA-negative memory subsets. For sorted subsets, approximately 200 ng DNA per replicate equaled around 28,000 T cell genomes. The protocol was immunoSEQ multiplex PCR, while the TCRdb copy is restricted to in-frame clones and leaves out a portion. Of 2 million to 2.5 million clones in the sample, about 92% are singletons; the top ten hold roughly 0.36%. The source of this sequence is a man younger than 35 in good health. Some clones in this sample may be carry-over from other donors' samples. This chain links TRBV5-1 with TRBJ2-7, with 8 bases fitting TRBD2. The material sequenced was naive CD4+ T cells from PBMCs. Subset of the sample: CD45RA+ positively selected. The CDR3 loop reads CASGTSAYEQYF. CDR3 sequence (DNA): TGCGCCAGCGGGACTAGTGCCTACGAGCAGTACTTC.